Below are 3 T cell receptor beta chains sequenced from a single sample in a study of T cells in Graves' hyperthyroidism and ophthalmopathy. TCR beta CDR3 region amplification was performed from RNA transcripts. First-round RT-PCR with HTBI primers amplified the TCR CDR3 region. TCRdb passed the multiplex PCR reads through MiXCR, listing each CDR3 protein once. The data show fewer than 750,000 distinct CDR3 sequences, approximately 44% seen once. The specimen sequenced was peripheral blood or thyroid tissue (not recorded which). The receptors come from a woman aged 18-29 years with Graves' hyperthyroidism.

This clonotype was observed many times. CDR3: CASSVRDRDYEQYF. CDR3 nucleotides: TGTGCCAGCAGCGTCCGGGACAGGGACTACGAGCAGTACTTC. This sequence joins TRBV11-2 and TRBJ2-7; 9 nucleotides match TRBD1. The CDR3 covers 14 residues. CDR1 and CDR2 from the germline V gene are SGHAT and FQNNGV. With V trimmed by 5 bases and J by 3 bases, 5 bases remained unmatched.

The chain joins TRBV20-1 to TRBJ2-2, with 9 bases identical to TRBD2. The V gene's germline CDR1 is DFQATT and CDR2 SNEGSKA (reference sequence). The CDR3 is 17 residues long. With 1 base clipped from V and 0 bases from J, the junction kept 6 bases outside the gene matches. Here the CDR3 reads CSARGLAGLANTGELFF. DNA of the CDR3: TGCAGTGCTAGAGGGCTAGCGGGACTCGCGAACACCGGGGAGCTGTTTTTT.

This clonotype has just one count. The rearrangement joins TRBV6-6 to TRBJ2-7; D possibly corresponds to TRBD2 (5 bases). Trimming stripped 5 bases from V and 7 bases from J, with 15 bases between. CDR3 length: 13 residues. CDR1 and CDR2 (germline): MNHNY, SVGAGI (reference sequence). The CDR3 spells CASSVPGEREQYF. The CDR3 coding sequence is TGTGCCAGCAGTGTCCCCGGGGAGCGGGAGCAGTACTTC.